The entry that follows covers one T cell receptor beta chain sequence. From germline, CDR1 is SGHTA and CDR2 FQGNSA. Between the trimmed V and J ends, which lost 4 bases and 6 bases, there was a span of 10 bases. The CDR3 contains 12 residues. In the authors' workflow: For nucleated cells, counts were estimated from reference gene primer amplification. TCRdb's table, derived via immunoSEQ multiplex PCR, lists solely in-frame clones and lacks some. D and trimming were read from the DNA, whereas the V and J calls and clone size are those reported in that table. The sample carries roughly 80,000 clones, 80% recorded once. These data originate in a study of blood T cell repertoires in COVID-19. The overall study: COVID-19 samples from acute and convalescent phases originated in the United States, Italy and Spain. Sources were T cells, B-cell-depleted T cells, or PBMCs; the material itself was cDNA or gDNA.

This chain joins TRBV7-2 and TRBJ2-7; maybe TRBD1 (6 bases). What was sequenced was peripheral blood. This TCR derives from a man between 60 and 75 years old with active or convalescent COVID-19. CDR3 protein: CASSSNRVEQYF. CDR3 DNA: TGTGCCAGCAGCTCAAACAGGGTCGAGCAGTACTTC.